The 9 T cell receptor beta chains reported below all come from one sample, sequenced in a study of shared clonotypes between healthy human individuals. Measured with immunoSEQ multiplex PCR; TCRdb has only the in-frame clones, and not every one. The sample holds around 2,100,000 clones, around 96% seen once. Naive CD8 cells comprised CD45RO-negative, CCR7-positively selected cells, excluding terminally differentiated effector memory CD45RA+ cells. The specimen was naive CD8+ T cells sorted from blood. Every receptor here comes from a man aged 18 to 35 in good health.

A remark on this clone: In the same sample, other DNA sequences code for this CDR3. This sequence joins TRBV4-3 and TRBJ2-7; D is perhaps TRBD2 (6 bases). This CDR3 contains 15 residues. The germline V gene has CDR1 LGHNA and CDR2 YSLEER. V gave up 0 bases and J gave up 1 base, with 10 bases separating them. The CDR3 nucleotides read TGCGCCAGCAGCCAAGATTTCGGGAGTTCCTACGAGCAGTACTTC. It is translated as CASSQDFGSSYEQYF.

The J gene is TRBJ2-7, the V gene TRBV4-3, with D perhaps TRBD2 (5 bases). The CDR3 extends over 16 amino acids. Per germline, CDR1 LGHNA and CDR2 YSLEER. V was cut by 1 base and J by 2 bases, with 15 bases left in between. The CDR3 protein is CASSQVGLEGTYEQYF. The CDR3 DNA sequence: TGCGCCAGCAGCCAAGTGGGCCTCGAGGGTACCTACGAGCAGTACTTC.

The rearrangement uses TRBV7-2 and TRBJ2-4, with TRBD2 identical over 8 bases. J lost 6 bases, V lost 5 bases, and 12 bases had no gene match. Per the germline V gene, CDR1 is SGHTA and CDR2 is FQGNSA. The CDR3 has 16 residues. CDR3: CASSPGGSGVGNIQYF. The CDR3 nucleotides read TGTGCCAGCAGCCCGGGGGGGTCCGGCGTCGGAAACATTCAGTACTTC.

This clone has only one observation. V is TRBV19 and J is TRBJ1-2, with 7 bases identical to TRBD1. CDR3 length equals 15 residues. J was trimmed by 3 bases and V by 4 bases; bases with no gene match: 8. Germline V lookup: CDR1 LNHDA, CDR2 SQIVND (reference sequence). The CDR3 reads CASSTGAGGDYGYTF. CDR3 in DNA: TGTGCCAGTAGTACCGGCGCAGGGGGTGACTATGGCTACACCTTC.

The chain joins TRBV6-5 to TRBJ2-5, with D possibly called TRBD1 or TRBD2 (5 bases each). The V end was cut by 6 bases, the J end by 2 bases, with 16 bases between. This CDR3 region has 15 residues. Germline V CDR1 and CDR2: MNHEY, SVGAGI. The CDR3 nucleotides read TGTGCCAGCAGCACCCCGGGACGGATACAAGAGACCCAGTACTTC. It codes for CASSTPGRIQETQYF.

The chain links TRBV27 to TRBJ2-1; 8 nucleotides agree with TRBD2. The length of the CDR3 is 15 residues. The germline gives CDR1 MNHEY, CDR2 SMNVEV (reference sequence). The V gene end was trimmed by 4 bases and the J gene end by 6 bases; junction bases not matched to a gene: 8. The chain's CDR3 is CASSYGPGGINEQFF. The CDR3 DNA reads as TGTGCCAGCAGTTATGGGCCGGGGGGGATCAATGAGCAGTTCTTC.

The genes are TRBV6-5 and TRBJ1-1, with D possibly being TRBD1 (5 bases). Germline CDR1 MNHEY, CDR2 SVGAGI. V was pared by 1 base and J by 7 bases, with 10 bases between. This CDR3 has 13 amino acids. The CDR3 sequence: CASSYFRGDEAFF. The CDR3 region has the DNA TGTGCCAGCAGTTACTTCCGGGGGGATGAAGCTTTCTTT.

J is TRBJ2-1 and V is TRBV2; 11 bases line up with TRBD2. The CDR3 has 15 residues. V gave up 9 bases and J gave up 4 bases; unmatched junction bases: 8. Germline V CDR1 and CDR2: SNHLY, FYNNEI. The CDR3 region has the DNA TGTGCCAGTACCACCGGGACTAGCGGTTACAATGAGCAGTTCTTC. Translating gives CASTTGTSGYNEQFF.

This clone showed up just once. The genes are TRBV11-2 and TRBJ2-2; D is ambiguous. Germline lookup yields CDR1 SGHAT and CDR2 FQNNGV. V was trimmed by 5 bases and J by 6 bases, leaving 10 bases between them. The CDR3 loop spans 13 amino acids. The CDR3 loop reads CASSPIIPGELFF. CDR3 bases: TGTGCCAGCAGCCCCATTATACCCGGGGAGCTGTTTTTT.